A selection of T cell receptor beta chains follows, all from one sample in a study of blood T cell repertoires in COVID-19. The method was immunoSEQ multiplex PCR; TCRdb's version includes in-frame clones alone and lacks a portion of them. Found here are 200,000 to 300,000 clones, around 84% of them singletons; the top ten hold around 4.2%. Source material: peripheral blood. The source of these receptors is a man in his 60s with acute or convalescent COVID-19. Both conserved end residues are part of each CDR3. D genes are given only for firm matches. Part of the rows lack a size; the others show once, few, many or a class for expanded clones.

TRBJ2-3	TRBV11-2	-	once	TGTGCCAGCAGCTTAGTGGGCGGGCCGGGCGGTACGCAGTATTTT	CASSLVGGPGGTQYF
TRBJ1-1	TRBV6-4	TRBD1	-	TGTGCCAGCAGTGTGGACAGGGCGACTGAAGCTTTCTTT	CASSVDRATEAFF
TRBJ1-5	TRBV4-1	TRBD1	-	TGCGCCAGCAGCCAAACACCGGGACAGGGGGTAGGCAATCAGCCCCAGCATTTT	CASSQTPGQGVGNQPQHF
TRBJ2-1	TRBV19	TRBD2	-	TGTGCCAGTAGTCTACGGGACAGGGAGGGGACTAGCGGGATTTCGAGCTCCTACAATGAGCAGTTCTTC	CASSLRDREGTSGISSSYNEQFF
TRBJ2-3	TRBV9	-	-	TGTGCCAGCAGCGCCGGGGGGCGCAGATTAACAGATACGCAGTATTTT	CASSAGGRRLTDTQYF
TRBJ2-7	TRBV28	TRBD1	-	TGTGCCAGCGACAGGGGGCTTGGCGAGCAGTACTTC	CASDRGLGEQYF
TRBJ2-5	TRBV12-3/TRBV12-4	TRBD1	-	TGTGCCAGCGGGCGGACAGGGATCGAGACCCAGTACTTC	CASGRTGIETQYF
TRBJ2-3	TRBV28	TRBD2	-	TGTGCCACAGACCTTAGCGGGATAAGCACAGATACGCAGTATTTT	CATDLSGISTDTQYF
TRBJ1-5	TRBV3-1/TRBV3-2	-	-	TGTGCCAGCAGCCATCTGAATCAGCCCCAGCATTTT	CASSHLNQPQHF
TRBJ2-7	TRBV7-2	-	-	TGTGCCAGCAGCCTCCGATGGGGGGGCTCGGCCTACGAGCAGTACTTC	CASSLRWGGSAYEQYF
TRBJ1-5	TRBV5-1	TRBD1	-	TGCGCCAGCAGCTTAACAGGGGCCCGCAATCAGCCCCAGCATTTT	CASSLTGARNQPQHF
TRBJ2-1	TRBV4-3	TRBD2	-	TGCGCCAGCAGCCCTAGCGGGACTTCCTACAATGAGCAGTTCTTC	CASSPSGTSYNEQFF
TRBJ1-2	TRBV29-1	-	-	TGCAGCGTTGATTGGGGGGACGGCTATGGCTACACCTTC	CSVDWGDGYGYTF
TRBJ1-1	TRBV9	-	-	TGTGCCAGCAGCGTACAGATGAACACTGAAGCTTTCTTT	CASSVQMNTEAFF
TRBJ2-1	TRBV7-6	TRBD2	-	TGTGCCAGCAGCTTACTAGCGGGAGAATACAATGAGCAGTTCTTC	CASSLLAGEYNEQFF
TRBJ1-1	TRBV2	TRBD1	-	TGTGCCAGCAGAGGGACAGGGGGTAACACTGAAGCTTTCTTT	CASRGTGGNTEAFF
TRBJ2-2	TRBV5-1	-	-	TGCGCCAGCAGCTTGGGGGCGGGTAGCGCAAACACCGGGGAGCTGTTTTTT	CASSLGAGSANTGELFF
TRBJ1-4	TRBV20-1	TRBD1	-	TGCAGTGCTAGTCGGGGGGGGACAGGGGATGAAAAACTGTTTTTT	CSASRGGTGDEKLFF
TRBJ2-5	TRBV6-4	-	-	TGTGCCAGCAGTCCCTCCTCCCAAGAGACCCAGTACTTC	CASSPSSQETQYF
TRBJ1-4	TRBV5-1	-	-	TGCGCCAGCAGCTTGGGGGTCGCGGGCAATGAAAAACTGTTTTTT	CASSLGVAGNEKLFF
TRBJ2-3	TRBV11-2	-	-	TGTGCCAGCAGCTTAGCAGGGGGCACAGATACGCAGTATTTT	CASSLAGGTDTQYF
TRBJ1-2	TRBV4-1	-	-	TGCGCCAGCAGCCCCCTCGCGAACTATGGCTACACCTTC	CASSPLANYGYTF
TRBJ2-5	TRBV10-3	TRBD2	-	TGTGCCATCAGGGTAGGAGCGGGGCAAGAGACCCAGTACTTC	CAIRVGAGQETQYF
TRBJ2-3	TRBV7-6	TRBD2	-	TGTGCCAGCAGCCTCCTTGCGGGGGGGGTAACAGATACGCAGTATTTT	CASSLLAGGVTDTQYF
TRBJ2-1	TRBV9	-	-	TGTGCCAGCAGCCCGCAGGGCAGCAATGAGCAGTTCTTC	CASSPQGSNEQFF
TRBJ2-3	TRBV7-8	-	once	TGTGCCAGCAGCTTGAAGGGAGTAGCGTGGACAGATACGCAGTATTTT	CASSLKGVAWTDTQYF
TRBJ1-1	TRBV2	-	-	TGTGCCAGCAGTGAAGGGGGAGGGGCGGACACTGAAGCTTTCTTT	CASSEGGGADTEAFF
TRBJ1-5	TRBV6-2/TRBV6-3	-	-	TGTGCCAGCAGTTCCATCGTTAGTAATCAGCCCCAGCATTTT	CASSSIVSNQPQHF
TRBJ2-5	TRBV27	TRBD2	-	TGTGCCAGCAGTTTACTTAGCGGGGGGGCCGGGGAGACCCAGTACTTC	CASSLLSGGAGETQYF
TRBJ2-7	TRBV7-9	TRBD2	-	TGTGCCAGCAGCCTAGGCCGGTGGCTAGCGGGAGACGAGCAGTACTTC	CASSLGRWLAGDEQYF
TRBJ2-3	TRBV5-6	-	-	TGTGCCAGCAGCCCTCCCAGATTAGATACGCAGTATTTT	CASSPPRLDTQYF
TRBJ1-5	TRBV2	-	many	TGTGCCAGCAGCGGTTCGCGGGGGCGCGGCCAGCCCCAGCATTTT	CASSGSRGRGQPQHF
TRBJ2-6	TRBV18	TRBD1	-	TGTGCCAGCTCAGTCGCAGGGGGTAGCTCTGGGGCCAACGTCCTGACTTTC	CASSVAGGSSGANVLTF